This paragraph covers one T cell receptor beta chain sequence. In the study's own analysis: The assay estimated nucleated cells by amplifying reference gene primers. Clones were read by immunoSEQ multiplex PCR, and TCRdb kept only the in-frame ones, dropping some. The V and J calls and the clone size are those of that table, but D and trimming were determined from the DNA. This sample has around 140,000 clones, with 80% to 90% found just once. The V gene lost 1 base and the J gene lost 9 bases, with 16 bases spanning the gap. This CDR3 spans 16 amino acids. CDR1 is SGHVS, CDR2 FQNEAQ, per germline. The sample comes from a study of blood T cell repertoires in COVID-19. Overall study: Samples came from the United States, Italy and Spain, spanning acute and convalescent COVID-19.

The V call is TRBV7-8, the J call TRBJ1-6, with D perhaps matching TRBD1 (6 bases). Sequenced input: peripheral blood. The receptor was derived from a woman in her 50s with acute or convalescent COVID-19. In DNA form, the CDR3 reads TGTGCCAGCAGCTTAGGTAGTCAGGGGTCGGGTTCACCCCTCCACTTT. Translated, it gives CASSLGSQGSGSPLHF.